Each of the 28 T cell receptor beta chains below was sequenced from the same sample in a study of Graves' ophthalmopathy and Graves' hyperthyroidism listed by TCRdb under 2018. TCRdb lists the instrument as Illumina HiSeq 2000. For repertoire sequencing, the TCR beta CDR3 regions were amplified from RNA transcripts. HTBI primers and the Qiagen OneStep RT-PCR kit were used in a first-round RT-PCR, which was followed by a second-round multiplex PCR, size selection and purification. Starting from the raw public reads, TCRdb applied fastp trimming at Q25, assembled clones with MiXCR and retained in-frame beta chains. Under each unique CDR3 protein, matching rows form one entry showing the most common genes and DNA. This sample comprises fewer than 250,000 distinct CDR3 sequences, under 30% of them detected only once. 9.1% of the sample belongs to the ten largest clones. Material: peripheral blood. The receptors stem from a man aged 50-59 years with Graves' ophthalmopathy. Donor details come from another sample of the same person, matched by shared clones.

In this sample, this clonotype turned up many times. The chain combines TRBV28 with TRBJ2-7; perhaps D is TRBD1 or TRBD2 (5 bases each). Germline CDR1 and CDR2: MDHEN and SYDVKM. V lost 6 bases and J lost 7, with 22 bases in between. This CDR3 region has 15 residues. The CDR3 sequence is CASRRPGRLSLEQYF. The DNA of the CDR3 is TGTGCCAGCAGACGACCGGGGCGCCTTAGTTTGGAGCAGTACTTC.

This clonotype has at least ten counts. The rearrangement uses TRBV10-3 and TRBJ2-7; no definite D call. Trimming cost V 7 bases and J 2 bases, with 21 bases left between them. CDR1 is ENHRY, CDR2 SYGVKD, per germline. There are 16 residues in the CDR3. The CDR3, as DNA: TGTGCCATCAAGTCCAGACTTTTCAAAAACCCCTACGAGCAGTACTTC. This gives the protein CAIKSRLFKNPYEQYF.

This clonotype was recorded many times. This rearrangement joins TRBV20-1 to TRBJ2-2; 7 nucleotides line up with TRBD1. With V trimmed by 2 bases and J by 6 bases, 9 bases remained unmatched. The CDR3 loop spans 15 amino acids. Per the germline V gene, CDR1 is DFQATT and CDR2 is SNEGSKA (reference sequence). As DNA, the CDR3 is TGCAGTGCTAGACCAGGGGGTACCGAGTCCGGGGAGCTGTTTTTT. Encoded protein: CSARPGGTESGELFF.

This clonotype was detected ten times or more. This chain connects TRBV6-1 to TRBJ1-2, with D perhaps TRBD1 (5 bases). Germline loops: CDR1 MNHNS, CDR2 SASEGT. Deletions cut 2 bases from V and 6 bases from J, with 7 bases between. The CDR3 spans 12 residues. DNA for the CDR3: TGTGCCAGCAGTGAAAGAGGGGATGGCTACACCTTC. It is translated as CASSERGDGYTF.

The chain is built from TRBV2 and TRBJ2-5; tentative D call: TRBD1 (6 bases). This CDR3 spans 16 amino acids. CDR1 is SNHLY, CDR2 FYNNEI, per germline. Trimming stripped 7 bases from V and 2 bases from J, with 20 bases between. CDR3 bases: TGTGCCAGCACCCAACCCCCCGGGACATTACAAGAGACCCAGTACTTC. Translation: CASTQPPGTLQETQYF.

This clonotype appeared many times. The CDR3 here is CASSQRGEGGELFF. The CDR3 DNA reads as TGTGCCAGCAGTCAGCGAGGGGAGGGCGGGGAGCTGTTTTTT. J is TRBJ2-2 and V is TRBV7-8; TRBD2 agrees at 7 bases. V lost 6 bases and J lost 7; bases outside the gene matches: 8. Germline V lookup: CDR1 SGHVS, CDR2 FQNEAQ. The CDR3 covers 14 residues. The whole variable domain, remainder taken from reference TRBV7-8 and TRBJ2-2, is GAGVSQSPRYKVAKRGQDVALRCDPISGHVSLFWYQQALGQGPEFLTYFQNEAQLDKSGLPSDRFFAERPEGSVSTLKIQRTQQEDSAVYLCASSQRGEGGELFFGEGSRLTVL.

At least ten counts were recorded for this clonotype. The chain recombines TRBV29-1 with TRBJ1-1; TRBD1 is a possible D gene (5 bases). This CDR3 comprises 16 residues. Germline CDR1 and CDR2: SQVTM and ANQGSEA. V lost 8 bases and J lost 0, with 22 bases in between. The CDR3 coding sequence is TGCAGCCCTACCCAGCCCCTCAAGGGGATGAACACTGAAGCTTTCTTT. This encodes CSPTQPLKGMNTEAFF. Based on the CDR3 plus reference TRBV29-1 and TRBJ1-1, the full variable domain is SAVISQKPSRDICQRGTSLTIQCQVDSQVTMMFWYRQQPGQSLTLIATANQGSEATYESGFVIDKFPISRPNLTFSTLTVSNMSPEDSSIYLCSPTQPLKGMNTEAFFGQGTRLTVV.

This clonotype was counted ten times or more. The chain couples TRBV7-2 to TRBJ2-2; maybe TRBD1 (5 bases). Germline loops: CDR1 SGHTA, CDR2 FQGNSA. Trimming shortened V by 5 bases and J by 3 bases, and 13 bases separated the two germline ends. The CDR3 totals 15 residues. This chain's CDR3 is CASSTDREYTGELFF. The CDR3 DNA follows: TGTGCCAGCAGCACCGACAGAGAATACACCGGGGAGCTGTTTTTT.

The chain carries TRBV12-3 or TRBV12-4 and TRBJ2-7, with D unclear. Trimming left V 3 bases short and J 1 base short, with 13 bases between. CDR3 length equals 15 residues. The CDR3 region is CASSFGGSVSYEQYF. The DNA for the CDR3 is TGTGCCAGCAGTTTTGGCGGATCCGTTTCCTACGAGCAGTACTTC.

The V call is TRBV6-5, the J call TRBJ1-1, with TRBD1 matching 10 bases. V trimming: 2 bases; J trimming: 11 bases; junction bases outside the gene matches: 8. CDR1 is MNHEY and CDR2 is SVGAGI in the germline V gene. The CDR3 has 14 residues. The CDR3: CASSYGTGEVLAFF. The CDR3 DNA reads TGTGCCAGCAGTTACGGGACAGGGGAAGTTTTGGCTTTCTTT.

This clonotype was recorded at least ten times. V usage is TRBV5-1 and J usage is TRBJ2-6; no definite D call. V dropped 0 bases and J dropped 4 bases, with 11 bases sitting between them. This CDR3 contains 16 residues. Germline V gene sequence: CDR1 SGHRS, CDR2 YFSETQ. Here the CDR3 reads CASSLDLGSGANVLTF. DNA of the CDR3: TGCGCCAGCAGCTTGGATCTGGGATCCGGGGCCAACGTCCTGACTTTC.

This clonotype was observed many times. The rearrangement joins TRBV7-2 to TRBJ2-7; 9 nucleotides agree with TRBD1. The V gene end was trimmed by 1 base and the J gene end by 5 bases; junction bases not matched to a gene: 6. The germline V gene has CDR1 SGHTA and CDR2 FQGNSA. The CDR3 consists of 15 residues. CDR3 nucleotides: TGTGCCAGCAGCTTAGTGGGGACAGGGAGGGACGAGCAGTACTTC. It is translated as CASSLVGTGRDEQYF.

This clonotype showed up many times. V is TRBV7-3 and J is TRBJ1-5; D is unclear. The length of the CDR3 is 13 residues. Germline loops: CDR1 SGHTA, CDR2 FQGTGA. V was cut by 0 bases and J by 5 bases, with 5 bases left in between. The CDR3 sequence is CASSLTRDQPQHF. Here the CDR3 DNA reads TGTGCCAGCAGCTTAACCCGTGATCAGCCCCAGCATTTT.

This clonotype has at least ten counts. The rearrangement joins TRBV4-1 to TRBJ2-2; D perhaps matches TRBD2 (6 bases). This CDR3 contains 16 residues. Trimming shortened V by 1 base and J by 0 bases, and 9 bases separated the two germline ends. The germline V gene has CDR1 MGHRA and CDR2 YSYEKL. CDR3 residues: CASSQGGTPNTGELFF. The DNA of the CDR3 is TGCGCCAGCAGCCAAGGGGGGACTCCGAACACCGGGGAGCTGTTTTTT.

This clonotype was counted many times. This chain joins TRBV20-1 and TRBJ2-7; D remains unclear. V dropped 2 bases and J dropped 0 bases, with 8 bases sitting between them. The length of the CDR3 is 13 residues. The germline CDR1 and CDR2 sequences are DFQATT and SNEGSKA (reference sequence). The CDR3 is CSARRDFSYEQYF. Written as DNA, the CDR3 is TGCAGTGCTAGAAGAGACTTCTCCTACGAGCAGTACTTC.

This chain joins TRBV19 and TRBJ1-1; perhaps TRBD1 as D (5 bases). Trimming stripped 7 bases from V and 1 base from J, with 16 bases between. Germline V lookup: CDR1 LNHDA, CDR2 SQIVND (reference sequence). The CDR3 contains 15 residues. The CDR3 DNA is TGTGCCAGTACCCTGACTTTTGACAGGAACACTGAAGCTTTCTTT. It translates to CASTLTFDRNTEAFF.

This clonotype was recorded at least ten times. V gene TRBV6-2 or TRBV6-3 combines with J gene TRBJ2-5; TRBD2 aligns across 9 bases. The CDR3 covers 16 residues. The J segment lost 3 bases and the V segment lost 2 bases, leaving 7 bases of the junction unmatched. The germline gives CDR1 MNHEY, CDR2 SVGEGT. CDR3 nucleotide sequence: TGTGCCAGCAGTTACACACTGACTAGCGGTAAAGAGACCCAGTACTTC. It translates to CASSYTLTSGKETQYF.

This clonotype occurred many times. This chain joins TRBV6-5 and TRBJ1-5; no clear D. The germline V and J ends were trimmed by 6 bases and 0 bases, with 6 bases remaining between them. CDR3 length: 13 amino acids. The germline CDR1 and CDR2 sequences are MNHEY and SVGAGI. The CDR3 DNA reads TGTGCCAGCAGAAGTTATAGCAATCAGCCCCAGCATTTT. Translated: CASRSYSNQPQHF.

This clonotype was seen at least ten times. The V and J genes are TRBV20-1 and TRBJ2-2, with D unclear. V lost 3 bases and J lost 5, with 10 bases in between. This CDR3 contains 13 residues. In germline, CDR1 is DFQATT, CDR2 SNEGSKA (reference sequence). CDR3: CSARPLATGELFF. The CDR3 DNA reads TGCAGTGCTAGGCCTTTAGCAACCGGGGAGCTGTTTTTT.

The chain has TRBV13 and TRBJ2-7, with 11 bases aligning to TRBD2. CDR1 is PRHDT, CDR2 FYEKMQ, per germline (reference sequence). Unmatched junction bases numbered 9, after V lost 10 bases and J lost 7 bases. The CDR3 runs to 13 residues. The CDR3 sequence is CAITELAGEEQYF. In DNA, the CDR3 is TGTGCCATCACCGAACTAGCGGGGGAAGAGCAGTACTTC.

The chain recombines TRBV6-1 with TRBJ1-3; no clear D gene. V shed 3 bases and J shed 4 bases, with 10 bases lying between them. The length of the CDR3 is 14 residues. Looked up from germline, CDR1 is MNHNS and CDR2 is SASEGT. The DNA for the CDR3 is TGTGCCAGCAGTGATGTGCAGTCCGGAAACACCATATATTTT. Residues: CASSDVQSGNTIYF.

This clonotype was observed many times. V and J are TRBV12-3 or TRBV12-4 and TRBJ2-7; D might be TRBD2 (6 bases). The ends were cut back, 5 bases at V and 0 bases at J, with 17 bases in the middle. The length of the CDR3 is 16 residues. The CDR3 bases are TGTGCCAGCAGTCGAACCGGGACTCGTAGCTCCTACGAGCAGTACTTC. Protein product: CASSRTGTRSSYEQYF.

This clonotype was recorded at least ten times. The CDR3 DNA reads as TGTGCCAGCAGCCCCCACAGGGCTGGGGCCAACGTCCTGACTTTC. This encodes CASSPHRAGANVLTF. The rearrangement links TRBV7-8 to TRBJ2-6, with D possibly being TRBD1 (6 bases). This CDR3 contains 15 residues. V lost 5 bases and J lost 2, with 10 bases in between. Germline V gene data show CDR1 as SGHVS and CDR2 as FQNEAQ.

This clonotype was picked up many times. V and J are TRBV12-5 and TRBJ1-5, with D perhaps TRBD1 (5 bases). CDR1 is LGHNT, CDR2 FRNRAP, per germline. Trimming pared 3 bases from V and 0 bases from J, leaving 6 bases between. CDR3 length equals 14 residues. CDR3 nucleotide sequence: TGTGCTAGTGGTTTCAGGGATAGCAATCAGCCCCAGCATTTT. As protein: CASGFRDSNQPQHF.

This clonotype was picked up many times. The gene calls are TRBV28 and TRBJ1-1; D is undetermined. V lost 6 bases, J lost 4 bases, and 18 bases lay in between. Germline loops: CDR1 MDHEN, CDR2 SYDVKM. The CDR3 consists of 15 residues. In DNA, the CDR3 is TGTGCCAGCAGGGCTAGGCAGGCGCGTGGCACTGAAGCTTTCTTT. Translating it yields CASRARQARGTEAFF.

The rearrangement joins TRBV15 to TRBJ2-5; D is ambiguous. CDR1 LNHNV and CDR2 YYDKDF come from the germline V gene (reference sequence). V lost 1 base, J lost 1 base, and 7 bases lay in between. The CDR3 is made up of 14 amino acids. CDR3 amino acids: CATSRVVSQETQYF. The CDR3, as DNA: TGTGCCACCAGCAGAGTCGTTAGCCAAGAGACCCAGTACTTC.

This CDR3 reads CASPSGGGTEAFF. DNA of the CDR3: TGTGCCAGCCCTTCGGGGGGGGGTACTGAAGCTTTCTTT. The genes are TRBV27 and TRBJ1-1; weak D call: TRBD1 (5 bases). The CDR3 has 13 amino acids. CDR1 MNHEY and CDR2 SMNVEV come from the germline V gene (reference sequence). V lost 8 bases and J 5 bases, leaving 15 bases between the germline ends.

This clonotype was picked up many times. The CDR3 nucleotides read TGTGCCACCAGCAAAGGAAACAGGGGTAATTCACCCCTCCACTTT. Residues: CATSKGNRGNSPLHF. The V and J genes are TRBV15 and TRBJ1-6; 7 bases map to TRBD1. Germline loops: CDR1 LNHNV, CDR2 YYDKDF (reference sequence). This CDR3 spans 15 amino acids. The V gene end was trimmed by 4 bases and the J gene end by 6 bases; junction bases not matched to a gene: 6.